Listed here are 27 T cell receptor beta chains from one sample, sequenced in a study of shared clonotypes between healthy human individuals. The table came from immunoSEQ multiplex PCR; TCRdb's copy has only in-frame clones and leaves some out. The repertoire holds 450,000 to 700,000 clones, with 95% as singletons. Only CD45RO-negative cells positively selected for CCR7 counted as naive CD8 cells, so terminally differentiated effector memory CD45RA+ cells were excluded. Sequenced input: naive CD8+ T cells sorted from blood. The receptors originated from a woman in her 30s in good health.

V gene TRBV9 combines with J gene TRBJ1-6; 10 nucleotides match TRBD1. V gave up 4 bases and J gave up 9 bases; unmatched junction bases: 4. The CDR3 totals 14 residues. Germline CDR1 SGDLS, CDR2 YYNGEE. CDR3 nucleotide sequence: TGTGCCAGCAGCCCGACAGGGGGCATTTCACCCCTCCACTTT. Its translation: CASSPTGGISPLHF.

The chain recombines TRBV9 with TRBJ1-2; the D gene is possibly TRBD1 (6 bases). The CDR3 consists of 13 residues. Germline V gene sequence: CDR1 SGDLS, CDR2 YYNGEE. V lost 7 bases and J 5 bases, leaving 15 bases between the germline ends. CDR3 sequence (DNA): TGTGCCAGCCGACGACAGACAGGATATGGCTACACCTTC. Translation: CASRRQTGYGYTF.

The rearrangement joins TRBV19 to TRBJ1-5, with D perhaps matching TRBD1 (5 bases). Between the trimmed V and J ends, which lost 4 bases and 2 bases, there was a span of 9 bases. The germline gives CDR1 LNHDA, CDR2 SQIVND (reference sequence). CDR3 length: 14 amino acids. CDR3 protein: CASSSWDGNQPQHF. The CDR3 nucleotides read TGTGCCAGTAGTAGTTGGGACGGCAATCAGCCCCAGCATTTT.

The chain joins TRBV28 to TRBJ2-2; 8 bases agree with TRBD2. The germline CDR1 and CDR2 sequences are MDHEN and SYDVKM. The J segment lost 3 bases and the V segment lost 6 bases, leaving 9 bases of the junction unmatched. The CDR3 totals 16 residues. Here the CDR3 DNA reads TGTGCCAGCAGCTTGGGGCTAGCGGGCGACACCGGGGAGCTGTTTTTT. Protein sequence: CASSLGLAGDTGELFF.

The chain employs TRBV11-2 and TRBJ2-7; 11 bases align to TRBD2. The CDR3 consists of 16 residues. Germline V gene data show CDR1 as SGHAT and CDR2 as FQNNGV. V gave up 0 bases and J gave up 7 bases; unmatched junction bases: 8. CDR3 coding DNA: TGTGCCAGCAGCTTAGATACTAGCGGGAGTTCTTGGGAGCAGTACTTC. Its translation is CASSLDTSGSSWEQYF.

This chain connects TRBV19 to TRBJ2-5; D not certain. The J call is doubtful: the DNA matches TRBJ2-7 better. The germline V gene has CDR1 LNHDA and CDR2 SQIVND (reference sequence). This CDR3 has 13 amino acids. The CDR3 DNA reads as TGTGCCAGTAGTCTGACAATTCTCTACGAGCAGTACTTC. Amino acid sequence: CASSLTILYEQYF.

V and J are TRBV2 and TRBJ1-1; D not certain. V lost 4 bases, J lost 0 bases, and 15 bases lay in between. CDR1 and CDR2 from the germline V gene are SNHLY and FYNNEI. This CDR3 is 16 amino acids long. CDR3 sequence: CASSGREGILNTEAFF. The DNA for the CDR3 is TGTGCCAGCAGTGGCCGGGAGGGCATCTTGAACACTGAAGCTTTCTTT.

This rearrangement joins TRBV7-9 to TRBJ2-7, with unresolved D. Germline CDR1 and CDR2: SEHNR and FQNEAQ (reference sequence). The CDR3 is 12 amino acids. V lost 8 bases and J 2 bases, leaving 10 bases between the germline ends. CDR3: CASGRAAYEQYF. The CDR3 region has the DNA TGTGCCAGCGGAAGGGCAGCCTACGAGCAGTACTTC.

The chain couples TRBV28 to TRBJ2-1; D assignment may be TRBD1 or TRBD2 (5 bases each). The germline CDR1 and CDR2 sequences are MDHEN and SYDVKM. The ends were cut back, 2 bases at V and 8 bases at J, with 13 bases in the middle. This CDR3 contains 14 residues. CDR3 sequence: CASSLLGTYHEQFF. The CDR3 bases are TGTGCCAGCAGTTTACTTGGGACGTACCATGAGCAGTTCTTC.

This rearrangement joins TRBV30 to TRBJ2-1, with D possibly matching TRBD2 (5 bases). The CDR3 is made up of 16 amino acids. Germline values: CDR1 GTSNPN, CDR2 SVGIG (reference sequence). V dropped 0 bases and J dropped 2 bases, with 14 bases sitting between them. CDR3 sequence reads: CAWSVRFATTYNEQFF. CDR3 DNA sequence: TGTGCCTGGAGTGTAAGGTTCGCGACTACCTACAATGAGCAGTTCTTC.

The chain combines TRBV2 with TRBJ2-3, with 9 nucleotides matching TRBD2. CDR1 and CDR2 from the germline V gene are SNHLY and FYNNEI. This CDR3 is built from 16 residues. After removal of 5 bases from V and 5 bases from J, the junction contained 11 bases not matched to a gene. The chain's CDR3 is CASSPPSGIRGDTQYF. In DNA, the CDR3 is TGTGCCAGCAGTCCCCCTAGCGGGATAAGAGGAGATACGCAGTATTTT.

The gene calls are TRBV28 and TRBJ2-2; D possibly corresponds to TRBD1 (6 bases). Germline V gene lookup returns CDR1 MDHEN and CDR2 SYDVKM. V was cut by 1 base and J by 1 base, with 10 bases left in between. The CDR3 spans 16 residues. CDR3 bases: TGTGCCAGCAGTTTATCATGGGGGCGGAACACCGGGGAGCTGTTTTTT. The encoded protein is CASSLSWGRNTGELFF.

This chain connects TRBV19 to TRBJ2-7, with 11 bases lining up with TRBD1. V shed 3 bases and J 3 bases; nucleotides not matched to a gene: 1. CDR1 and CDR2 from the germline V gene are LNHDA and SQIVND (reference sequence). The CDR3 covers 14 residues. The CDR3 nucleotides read TGTGCCAGTAGTATGGGGACAGGGGGCTACGAGCAGTACTTC. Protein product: CASSMGTGGYEQYF. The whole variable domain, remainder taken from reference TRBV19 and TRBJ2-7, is DGGITQSPKYLFRKEGQNVTLSCEQNLNHDAMYWYRQDPGQGLRLIYYSQIVNDFQKGDIAEGYSVSREKKESFPLTVTSAQKNPTAFYLCASSMGTGGYEQYFGPGTRLTVT.

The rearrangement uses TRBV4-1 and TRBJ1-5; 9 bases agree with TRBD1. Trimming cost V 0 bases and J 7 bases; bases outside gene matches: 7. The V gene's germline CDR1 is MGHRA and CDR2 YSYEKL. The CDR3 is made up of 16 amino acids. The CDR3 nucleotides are TGCGCCAGCAGCCAAGATAGGGGACAGGGTGGGCAGCCCCAGCATTTT. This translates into CASSQDRGQGGQPQHF.

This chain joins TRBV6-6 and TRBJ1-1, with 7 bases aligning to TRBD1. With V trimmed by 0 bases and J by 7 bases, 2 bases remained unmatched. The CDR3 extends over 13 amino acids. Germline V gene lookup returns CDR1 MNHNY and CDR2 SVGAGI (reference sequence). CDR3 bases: TGTGCCAGCAGTTACTCTGGGACAGATGAAGCTTTCTTT. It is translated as CASSYSGTDEAFF.

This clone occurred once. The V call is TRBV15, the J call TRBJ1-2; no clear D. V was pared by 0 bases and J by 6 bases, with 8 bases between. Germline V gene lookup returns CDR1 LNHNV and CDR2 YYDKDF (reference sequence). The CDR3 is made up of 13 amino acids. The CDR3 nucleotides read TGTGCCACCAGCAGAGAGTCGCAGGATGGCTACACCTTC. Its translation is CATSRESQDGYTF.

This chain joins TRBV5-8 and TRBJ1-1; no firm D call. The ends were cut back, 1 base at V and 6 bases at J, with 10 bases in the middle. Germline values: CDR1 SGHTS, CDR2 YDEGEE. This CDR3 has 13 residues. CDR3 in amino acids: CASSLSGGPEAFF. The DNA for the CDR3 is TGTGCCAGCAGCTTGTCCGGTGGGCCTGAAGCTTTCTTT.

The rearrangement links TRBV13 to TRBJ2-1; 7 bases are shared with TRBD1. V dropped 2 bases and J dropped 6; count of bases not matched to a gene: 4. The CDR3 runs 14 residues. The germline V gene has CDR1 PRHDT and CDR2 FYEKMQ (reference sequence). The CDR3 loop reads CASSLKDRSNEQFF. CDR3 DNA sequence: TGTGCCAGCAGCTTAAAGGACAGGAGCAATGAGCAGTTCTTC.

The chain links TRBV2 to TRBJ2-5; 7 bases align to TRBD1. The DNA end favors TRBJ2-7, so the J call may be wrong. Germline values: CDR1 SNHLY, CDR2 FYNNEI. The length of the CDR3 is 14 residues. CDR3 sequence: CASSENDRVDEQYF. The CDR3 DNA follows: TGTGCCAGCAGTGAAAATGACAGGGTGGACGAGCAGTACTTC.

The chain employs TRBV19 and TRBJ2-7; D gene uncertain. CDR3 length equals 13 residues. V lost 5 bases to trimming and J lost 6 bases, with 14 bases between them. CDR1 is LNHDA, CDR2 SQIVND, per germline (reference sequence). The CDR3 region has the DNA TGTGCCAGTAGTCTCTACCCCGGCCGCGAGCAGTACTTC. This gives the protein CASSLYPGREQYF.

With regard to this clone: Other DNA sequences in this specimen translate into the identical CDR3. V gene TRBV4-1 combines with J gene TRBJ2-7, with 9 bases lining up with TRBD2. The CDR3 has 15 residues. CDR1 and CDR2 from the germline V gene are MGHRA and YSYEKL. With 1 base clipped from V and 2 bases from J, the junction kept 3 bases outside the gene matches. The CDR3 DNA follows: TGCGCCAGCAGCCAAGGACTAGCGGCAACCTACGAGCAGTACTTC. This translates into CASSQGLAATYEQYF.

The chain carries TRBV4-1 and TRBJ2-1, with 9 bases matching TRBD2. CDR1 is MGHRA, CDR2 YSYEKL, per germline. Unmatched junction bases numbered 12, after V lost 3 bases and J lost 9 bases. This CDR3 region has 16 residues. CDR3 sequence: CASSQSFPGLAAEQFF. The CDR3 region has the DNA TGCGCCAGCAGCCAGAGCTTTCCGGGACTAGCTGCTGAGCAGTTCTTC.

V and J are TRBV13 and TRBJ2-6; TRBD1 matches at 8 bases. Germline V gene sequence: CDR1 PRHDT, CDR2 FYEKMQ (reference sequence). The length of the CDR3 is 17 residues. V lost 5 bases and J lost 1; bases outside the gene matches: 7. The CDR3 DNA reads TGTGCCAGCAGCAGTTCAGGGGGCCATTCTGGGGCCAACGTCCTGACTTTC. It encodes CASSSSGGHSGANVLTF.

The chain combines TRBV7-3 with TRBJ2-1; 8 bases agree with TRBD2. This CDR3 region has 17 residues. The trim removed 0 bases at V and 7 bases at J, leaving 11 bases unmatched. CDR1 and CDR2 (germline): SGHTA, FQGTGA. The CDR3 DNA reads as TGTGCCAGCAGCTTAACGGGACTAGGGAGGAGGGCAAATGAGCAGTTCTTC. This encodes CASSLTGLGRRANEQFF.

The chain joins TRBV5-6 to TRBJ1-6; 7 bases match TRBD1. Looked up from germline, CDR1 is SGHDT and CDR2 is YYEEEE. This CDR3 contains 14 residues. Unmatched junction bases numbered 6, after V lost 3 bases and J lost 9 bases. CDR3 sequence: CASSWDSGSSPLHF. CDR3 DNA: TGTGCCAGCAGCTGGGACAGCGGGTCTTCACCCCTCCACTTT.

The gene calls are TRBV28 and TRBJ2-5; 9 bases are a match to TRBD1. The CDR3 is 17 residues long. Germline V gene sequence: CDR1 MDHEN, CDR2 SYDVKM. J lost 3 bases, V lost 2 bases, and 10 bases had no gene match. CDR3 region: CASSLRGTGTGEETQYF. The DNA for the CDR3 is TGTGCCAGCAGTTTAAGGGGGACAGGGACGGGCGAAGAGACCCAGTACTTC.

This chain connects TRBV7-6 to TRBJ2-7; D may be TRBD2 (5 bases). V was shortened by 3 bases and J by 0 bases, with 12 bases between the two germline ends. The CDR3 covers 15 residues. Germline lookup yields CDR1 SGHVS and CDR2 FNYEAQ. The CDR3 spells CASSLDSRSSYEQYF. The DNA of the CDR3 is TGTGCCAGCAGCTTGGACTCCAGGAGCTCCTACGAGCAGTACTTC. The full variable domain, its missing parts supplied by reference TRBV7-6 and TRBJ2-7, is GAGVSQSPRYKVTKRGQDVALRCDPISGHVSLYWYRQALGQGPEFLTYFNYEAQQDKSGLPNDRFSAERPEGSISTLTIQRTEQRDSAMYRCASSLDSRSSYEQYFGPGTRLTVT.